This T cell receptor (beta chain) appears in the sequencing data of a study of cytomegalovirus exposure and HLA in healthy donors. The overall study: Earlier results showed approximately 110 million unique TCR beta sequences derived from approximately 180 million T cells. In an early release, HLA-typed donors contributed roughly 85 million unique TCR sequences.

Primers: 60 Vbeta forward and 13 Jbeta reverse. This table comes from immunoSEQ multiplex PCR, and its TCRdb copy is limited to in-frame clones, with some not included. The profile shows about 220,000 clones, about 77% of them singletons. Germline CDR1 MNHEY, CDR2 SVGAGI. With 5 bases removed from V and 4 bases from J, the gap between germline ends came to 6 bases. The length of the CDR3 is 12 residues. This chain connects TRBV6-5 to TRBJ1-5; D call uncertain. The source of this sequence is a woman aged 25 to 39 in good health and CMV-seronegative. Input material: PBMCs. CDR3 nucleotides: TGTGCCAGCAGTGCGCATAATCAGCCCCAGCATTTT. Residues: CASSAHNQPQHF.